Presented here are 8 T cell receptor beta chains from one specimen sequenced in a study of shared clonotypes between healthy human individuals. Selected positively for CCR7 and CD45RO-negative, naive CD8 cells excluded terminally differentiated effector memory CD45RA+ cells. Here immunoSEQ multiplex PCR was the method, and the copy in TCRdb shows in-frame clones only, minus some. The sample has some 2,100,000 clones; approximately 94% are singletons. Material: naive CD8+ T cells from PBMCs. These receptors were collected from a man aged 18 to 29 in good health. Some clones in this sample may be carry-over from other donors' samples.

This sequence joins TRBV10-3 and TRBJ1-2; no clear D. The V end lost 2 bases, the J end lost 0 bases, and 10 bases lay between the germline ends. In germline, CDR1 is ENHRY, CDR2 SYGVKD. This CDR3 contains 15 residues. The CDR3 bases are TGTGCCATCAGTGAGCGTGGACTCACTAACTATGGCTACACCTTC. Translating gives CAISERGLTNYGYTF.

The chain joins TRBV5-1 to TRBJ2-6; D is unresolved. The V gene lost 2 bases and the J gene lost 0 bases, with 12 bases spanning the gap. Germline assignment: CDR1 SGHRS and CDR2 YFSETQ. The CDR3 totals 17 residues. In DNA form, the CDR3 reads TGCGCCAGCAGCTTAGGATGGGGTGGCTCTGGGGCCAACGTCCTGACTTTC. This gives the protein CASSLGWGGSGANVLTF. The variable domain in full, completed from reference TRBV5-1 and TRBJ2-6, reads KAGVTQTPRYLIKTRGQQVTLSCSPISGHRSVSWYQQTPGQGLQFLFEYFSETQRNKGNFPGRFSGRQFSNSRSEMNVSTLELGDSALYLCASSLGWGGSGANVLTFGAGSRLTVL.

The chain employs TRBV5-6 and TRBJ2-5, with a possible D match to TRBD1 (5 bases). The end of the DNA is better explained by TRBJ2-7, so the J call may be wrong. From germline, CDR1 is SGHDT and CDR2 YYEEEE. The length of the CDR3 is 13 residues. Here the CDR3 DNA reads TGTGCCAGCAGCTTTCAGGGCATCAACGAGCAGTACTTC. Protein: CASSFQGINEQYF.

As to this clone: Other DNA variants within this sample encode the same CDR3. The gene calls are TRBV9 and TRBJ2-6, with a possible D match to TRBD2 (5 bases). V shed 0 bases and J shed 0 bases, with 7 bases lying between them. The germline gives CDR1 SGDLS, CDR2 YYNGEE. The CDR3 is 16 residues long. CDR3 bases: TGTGCCAGCAGCGTAGAGAGGGTCTCTGGGGCCAACGTCCTGACTTTC. Its protein product is CASSVERVSGANVLTF. The complete variable domain, with remaining parts taken from reference TRBV9 and TRBJ2-6, reads DSGVTQTPKHLITATGQRVTLRCSPRSGDLSVYWYQQSLDQGLQFLIQYYNGEERAKGNILERFSAQQFPDLHSELNLSSLELGDSALYFCASSVERVSGANVLTFGAGSRLTVL.

This chain connects TRBV5-1 to TRBJ2-7; 9 bases fit TRBD2. The CDR3 is 16 residues long. V lost 0 bases, J lost 0 bases, and 4 bases stayed unmatched. Looked up from germline, CDR1 is SGHRS and CDR2 is YFSETQ. This CDR3 reads CASSLEWREGSYEQYF. In nucleotides, the CDR3 is TGCGCCAGCAGCTTGGAATGGCGGGAGGGCTCCTACGAGCAGTACTTC.

The V call is TRBV5-1, the J call TRBJ2-4, with 9 positions matching TRBD1. Germline CDR1 reads SGHRS; CDR2 reads YFSETQ. The CDR3 contains 19 residues. The junction had 16 bases not matched to a gene; V was cut back by 0 bases and J by 6 bases. The CDR3 loop is CASSLDRGLGLGPVNIQYF. The CDR3 DNA reads as TGCGCCAGCAGCTTGGACAGGGGGCTAGGGTTGGGTCCCGTAAACATTCAGTACTTC.

The rearrangement uses TRBV7-6 and TRBJ2-1; D might be TRBD1 (6 bases). CDR3 size: 16 residues. Germline loops: CDR1 SGHVS, CDR2 FNYEAQ. Trimming stripped 3 bases from V and 8 bases from J, with 20 bases between. The CDR3 nucleotides read TGTGCCAGCAGCTTGATCGGGACATCGGACGAGGATGAGCAGTTCTTC. Translating gives CASSLIGTSDEDEQFF.

The chain is built from TRBV28 and TRBJ1-5; D is possibly TRBD1 (5 bases). The CDR3 is 16 amino acids. In germline, CDR1 is MDHEN, CDR2 SYDVKM. V was shortened by 3 bases and J by 3 bases, with 15 bases between the two germline ends. The CDR3 coding sequence is TGTGCCAGCAGTTTCGCCAGGGAAATAACCAATCAGCCCCAGCATTTT. The encoded protein is CASSFAREITNQPQHF.